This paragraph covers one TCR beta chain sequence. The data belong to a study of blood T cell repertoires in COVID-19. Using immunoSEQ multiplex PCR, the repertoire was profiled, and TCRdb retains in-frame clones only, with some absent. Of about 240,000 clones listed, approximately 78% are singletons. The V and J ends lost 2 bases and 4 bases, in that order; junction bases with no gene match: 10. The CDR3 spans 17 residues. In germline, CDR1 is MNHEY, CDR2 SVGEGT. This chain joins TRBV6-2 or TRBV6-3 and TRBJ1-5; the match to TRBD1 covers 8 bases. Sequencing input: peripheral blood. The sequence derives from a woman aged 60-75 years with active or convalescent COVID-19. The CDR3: CASSYTPTGDPNQPQHF. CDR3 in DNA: TGTGCCAGCAGTTACACCCCGACAGGGGACCCGAATCAGCCCCAGCATTTT.